The table lists the clone carrying this T cell receptor (beta chain) with a few counts. This CDR3 has 11 residues. Per germline, CDR1 DFQATT and CDR2 SNEGSKA (reference sequence). V was cut by 2 bases and J by 1 base, with 2 bases left in between. Sequencing was performed with immunoSEQ multiplex PCR; in TCRdb, only in-frame clones are kept and a portion is missing. The sample holds some 65,000 clones, 75% to 90% seen once. This entry comes from a study of siplizumab effects on memory and regulatory T cells. Sequencing was performed on Tregs sorted from blood. This sequence joins TRBV20-1 and TRBJ1-1, with no clear D. The TCR comes from a human donor in good health. CDR3 coding DNA: TGCAGTGCTAGAAAGAACACTGAAGCTTTCTTT. Translation: CSARKNTEAFF.